This TCR beta chain was sequenced for a study of response to subunit inactivated influenza vaccine. Notes on the study in general: Authors suggested that a seasonal influenza vaccination recruits few new T cells each time.

This clonotype has only a few counts. As yet, its antigen is unknown. CDR1 is MGHRA and CDR2 is YSYEKL in the germline V gene. The ends lost 1 base at V and 2 bases at J; junction bases unmatched: 2. This CDR3 comprises 16 residues. Each CDR3 protein is one row after TCRdb ran MiXCR on the RT-PCR reads. The profile shows 500,000 to 600,000 distinct CDR3 sequences, approximately 7.7% of them singletons. Sample: PBMCs from blood, taken 23 months after vaccination. The sequence was obtained from a man aged 50 to 69 who received an inactivated influenza vaccine. The chain is built from TRBV4-1 and TRBJ2-3; the match to TRBD2 covers 11 bases. As DNA, the CDR3 is TGCGCCAGCAGCCAAGTGACTAGCGGGACCACAGATACGCAGTATTTT. Translating gives CASSQVTSGTTDTQYF.